The clone carrying this TCR beta chain was detected only a few times. Its antigen is as yet unknown. This sample is part of a study of cytomegalovirus exposure and HLA in healthy donors. Study outcomes and limitations: With later analysis, a missense DCLRE1C variant became linked to TCR beta V- and J-gene trimming.

Germline assignment: CDR1 LNHNV and CDR2 YYDKDF (reference sequence). V lost 1 base and J lost 6; bases outside the gene matches: 2. The CDR3 extends over 13 amino acids. The PCR had 60 Vbeta and 13 Jbeta primers. Sequencing used immunoSEQ multiplex PCR; TCRdb keeps in-frame clones, though not all of them. The sample shows about 190,000 clones, 75% to 80% of them seen only once. The sample consisted of PBMCs. This chain uses TRBV15 with TRBJ2-7, with 8 bases aligning to TRBD2. This receptor was obtained from a woman aged 30 to 39 in good health and CMV-seropositive. This CDR3 is CATSRAGGGEQYF. Written as DNA, the CDR3 is TGTGCCACCAGCAGAGCGGGAGGGGGCGAGCAGTACTTC.